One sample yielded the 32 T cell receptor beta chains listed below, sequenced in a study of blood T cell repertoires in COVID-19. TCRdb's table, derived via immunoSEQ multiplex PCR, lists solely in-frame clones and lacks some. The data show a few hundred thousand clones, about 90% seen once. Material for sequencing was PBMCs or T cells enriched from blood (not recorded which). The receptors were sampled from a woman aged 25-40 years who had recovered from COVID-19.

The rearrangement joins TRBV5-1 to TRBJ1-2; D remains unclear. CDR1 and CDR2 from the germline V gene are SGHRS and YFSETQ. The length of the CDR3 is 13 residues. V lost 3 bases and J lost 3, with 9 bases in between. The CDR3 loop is CASSYQSDYGYTF. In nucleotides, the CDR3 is TGCGCCAGCAGCTACCAGAGCGACTATGGCTACACCTTC.

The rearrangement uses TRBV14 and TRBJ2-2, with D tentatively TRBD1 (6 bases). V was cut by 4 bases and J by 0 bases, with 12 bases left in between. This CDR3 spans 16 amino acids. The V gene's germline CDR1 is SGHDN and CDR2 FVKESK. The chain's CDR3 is CASSLVRGPNTGELFF. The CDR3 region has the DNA TGTGCCAGCAGCCTTGTCAGGGGCCCGAACACCGGGGAGCTGTTTTTT.

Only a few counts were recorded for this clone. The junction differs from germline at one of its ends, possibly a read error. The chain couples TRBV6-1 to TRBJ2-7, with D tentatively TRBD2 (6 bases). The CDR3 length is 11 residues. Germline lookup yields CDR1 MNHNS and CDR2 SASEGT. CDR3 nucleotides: TGTGCCAGCAGTGAAGTGACTGGGAGGTCCTTC. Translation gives CASSEVTGRSF.

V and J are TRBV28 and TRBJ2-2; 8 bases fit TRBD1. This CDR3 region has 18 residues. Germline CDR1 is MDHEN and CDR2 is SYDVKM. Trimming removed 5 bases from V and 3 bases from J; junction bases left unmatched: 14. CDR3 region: CASSQRRRRGLHTGELFF. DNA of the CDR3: TGTGCCAGCAGTCAACGCCGGCGCAGGGGGCTACACACCGGGGAGCTGTTTTTT.

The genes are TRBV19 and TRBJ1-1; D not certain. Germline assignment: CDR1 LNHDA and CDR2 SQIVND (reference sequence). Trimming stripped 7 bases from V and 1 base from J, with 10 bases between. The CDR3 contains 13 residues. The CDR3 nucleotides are TGTGCCAGTACTCTCAGTTGGAACACTGAAGCTTTCTTT. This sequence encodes CASTLSWNTEAFF.

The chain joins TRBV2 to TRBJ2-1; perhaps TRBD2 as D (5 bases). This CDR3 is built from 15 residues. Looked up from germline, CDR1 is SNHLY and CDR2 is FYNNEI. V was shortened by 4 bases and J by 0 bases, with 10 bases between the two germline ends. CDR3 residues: CASSGSGGSYNEQFF. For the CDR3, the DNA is TGTGCCAGCAGTGGCAGTGGAGGCTCCTACAATGAGCAGTTCTTC.

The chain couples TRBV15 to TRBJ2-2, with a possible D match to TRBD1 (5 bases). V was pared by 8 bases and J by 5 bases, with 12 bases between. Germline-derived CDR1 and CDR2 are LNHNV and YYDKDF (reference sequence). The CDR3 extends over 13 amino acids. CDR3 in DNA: TGTGCCACCGGCCGCCCAGGGACCGGGGAGCTGTTTTTT. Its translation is CATGRPGTGELFF.

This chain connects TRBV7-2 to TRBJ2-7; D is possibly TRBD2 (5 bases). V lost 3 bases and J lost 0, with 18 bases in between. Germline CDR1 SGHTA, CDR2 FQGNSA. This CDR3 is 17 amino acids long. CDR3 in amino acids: CASSFASFETNSYEQYF. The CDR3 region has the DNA TGTGCCAGCAGCTTTGCTAGCTTTGAGACAAACTCCTACGAGCAGTACTTC.

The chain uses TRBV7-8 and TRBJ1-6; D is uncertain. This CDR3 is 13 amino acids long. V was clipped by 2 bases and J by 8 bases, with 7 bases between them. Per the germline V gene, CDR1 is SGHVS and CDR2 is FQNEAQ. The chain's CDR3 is CASSLNQDSPLHF. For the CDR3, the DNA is TGTGCCAGCAGCTTAAATCAGGATTCACCCCTCCACTTT.

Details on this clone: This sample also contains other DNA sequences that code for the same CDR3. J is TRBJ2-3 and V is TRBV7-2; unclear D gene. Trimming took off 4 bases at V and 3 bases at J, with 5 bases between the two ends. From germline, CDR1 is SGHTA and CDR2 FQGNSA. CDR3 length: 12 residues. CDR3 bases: TGTGCCAGCAGCTCTAGGACAGATACGCAGTATTTT. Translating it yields CASSSRTDTQYF.

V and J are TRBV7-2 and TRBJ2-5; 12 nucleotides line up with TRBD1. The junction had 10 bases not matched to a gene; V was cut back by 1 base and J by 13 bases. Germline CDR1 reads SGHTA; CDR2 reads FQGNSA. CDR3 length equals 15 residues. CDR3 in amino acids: CASSLDWDRGRVMYF. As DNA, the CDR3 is TGTGCCAGCAGCTTAGACTGGGACAGGGGGCGGGTAATGTACTTC.

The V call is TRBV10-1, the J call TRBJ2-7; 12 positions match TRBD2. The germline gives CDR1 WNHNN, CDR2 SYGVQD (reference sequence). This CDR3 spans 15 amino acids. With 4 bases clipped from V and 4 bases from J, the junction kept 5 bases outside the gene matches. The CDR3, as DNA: TGCGCCAGCAGTGTTTCGACTAGCGGGAGATACGAGCAGTACTTC. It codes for CASSVSTSGRYEQYF.

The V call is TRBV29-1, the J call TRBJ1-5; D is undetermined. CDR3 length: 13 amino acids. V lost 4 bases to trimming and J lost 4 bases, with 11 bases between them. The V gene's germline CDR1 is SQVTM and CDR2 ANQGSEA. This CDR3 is CSVGTVRNQPQHF. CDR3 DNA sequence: TGCAGCGTTGGAACAGTTAGGAATCAGCCCCAGCATTTT.

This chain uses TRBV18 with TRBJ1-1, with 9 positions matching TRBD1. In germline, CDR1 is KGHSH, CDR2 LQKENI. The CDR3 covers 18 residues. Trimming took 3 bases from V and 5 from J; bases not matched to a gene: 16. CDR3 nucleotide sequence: TGTGCCAGCTCACCCCTGGACAGGGGTGAAGATCTAGAGACTGAAGCTTTCTTT. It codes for CASSPLDRGEDLETEAFF. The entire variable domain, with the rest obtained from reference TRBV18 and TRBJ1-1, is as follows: NAGVMQNPRHLVRRRGQEARLRCSPMKGHSHVYWYRQLPEEGLKFMVYLQKENIIDESGMPKERFSAEFPKEGPSILRIQQVVRGDSAAYFCASSPLDRGEDLETEAFFGQGTRLTVV.

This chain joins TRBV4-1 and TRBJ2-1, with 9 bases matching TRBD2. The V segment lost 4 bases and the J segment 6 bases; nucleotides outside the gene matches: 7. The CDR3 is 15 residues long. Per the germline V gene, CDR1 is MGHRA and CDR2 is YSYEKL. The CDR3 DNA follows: TGCGCCAGCAGCCCAACCGGGACTAGCAGCAATGAGCAGTTCTTC. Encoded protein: CASSPTGTSSNEQFF.

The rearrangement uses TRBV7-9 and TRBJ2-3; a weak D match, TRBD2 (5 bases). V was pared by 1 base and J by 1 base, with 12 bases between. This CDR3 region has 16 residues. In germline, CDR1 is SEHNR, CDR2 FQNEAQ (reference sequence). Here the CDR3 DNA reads TGTGCCAGCAGCTTAGAGTTAGCGATGGGCACAGATACGCAGTATTTT. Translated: CASSLELAMGTDTQYF.

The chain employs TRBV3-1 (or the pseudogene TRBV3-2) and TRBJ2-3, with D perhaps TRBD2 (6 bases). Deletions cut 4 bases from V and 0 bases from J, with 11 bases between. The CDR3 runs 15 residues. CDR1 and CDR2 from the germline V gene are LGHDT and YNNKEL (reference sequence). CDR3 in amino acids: CASSPSAGSTDTQYF. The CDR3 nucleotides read TGTGCCAGCAGCCCGTCAGCGGGTAGCACAGATACGCAGTATTTT.

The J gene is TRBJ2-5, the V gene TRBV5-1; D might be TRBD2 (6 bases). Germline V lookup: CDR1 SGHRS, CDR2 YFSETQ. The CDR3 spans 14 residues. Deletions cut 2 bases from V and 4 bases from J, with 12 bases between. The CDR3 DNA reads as TGCGCCAGCAGCTTCGGGGGTTTAAGAGAGACCCAGTACTTC. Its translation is CASSFGGLRETQYF.

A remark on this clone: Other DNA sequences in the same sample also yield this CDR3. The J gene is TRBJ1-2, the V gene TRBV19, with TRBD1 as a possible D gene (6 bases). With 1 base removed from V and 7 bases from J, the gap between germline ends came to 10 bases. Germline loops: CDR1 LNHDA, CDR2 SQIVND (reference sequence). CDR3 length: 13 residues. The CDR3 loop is CASSIGTVPGYTF. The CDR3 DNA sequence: TGTGCCAGTAGTATAGGGACAGTCCCTGGCTACACCTTC.

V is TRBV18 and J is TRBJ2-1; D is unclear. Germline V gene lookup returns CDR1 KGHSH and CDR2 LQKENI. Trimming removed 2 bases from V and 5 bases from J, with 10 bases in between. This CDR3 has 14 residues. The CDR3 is CASSPGPQDNEQFF. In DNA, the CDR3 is TGTGCCAGCTCACCAGGCCCTCAGGACAATGAGCAGTTCTTC.

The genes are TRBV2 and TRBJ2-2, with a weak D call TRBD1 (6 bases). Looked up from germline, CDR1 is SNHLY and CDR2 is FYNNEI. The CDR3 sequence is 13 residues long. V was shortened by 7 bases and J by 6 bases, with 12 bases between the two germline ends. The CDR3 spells CASKWDTPGELFF. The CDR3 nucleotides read TGTGCCAGCAAGTGGGACACGCCCGGGGAGCTGTTTTTT.

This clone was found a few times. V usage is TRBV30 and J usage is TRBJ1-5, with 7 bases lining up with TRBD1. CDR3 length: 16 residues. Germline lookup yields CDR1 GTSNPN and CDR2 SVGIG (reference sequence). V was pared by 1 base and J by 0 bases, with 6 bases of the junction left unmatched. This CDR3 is CAWSAGGLYSNQPQHF. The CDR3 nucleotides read TGTGCCTGGAGTGCAGGGGGGCTCTATAGCAATCAGCCCCAGCATTTT.

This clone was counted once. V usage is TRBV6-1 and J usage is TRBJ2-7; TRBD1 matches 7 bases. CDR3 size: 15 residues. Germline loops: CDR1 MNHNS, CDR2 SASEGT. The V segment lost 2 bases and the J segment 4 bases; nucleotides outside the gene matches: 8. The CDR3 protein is CASSESGRGLYEQYF. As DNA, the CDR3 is TGTGCCAGCAGTGAATCCGGAAGGGGGCTGTACGAGCAGTACTTC.

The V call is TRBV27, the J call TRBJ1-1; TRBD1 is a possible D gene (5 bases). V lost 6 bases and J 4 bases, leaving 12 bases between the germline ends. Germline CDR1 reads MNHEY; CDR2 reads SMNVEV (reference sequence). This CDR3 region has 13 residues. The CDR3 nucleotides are TGTGCCAGCAGGGAGGGGAGGTCCACTGAAGCTTTCTTT. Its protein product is CASREGRSTEAFF.

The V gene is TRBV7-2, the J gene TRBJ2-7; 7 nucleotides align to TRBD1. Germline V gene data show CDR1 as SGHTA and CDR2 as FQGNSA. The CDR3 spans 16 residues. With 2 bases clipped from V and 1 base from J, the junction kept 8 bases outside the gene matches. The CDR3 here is CASSLWGTVGSYEQYF. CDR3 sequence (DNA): TGTGCCAGCAGCTTATGGGGGACAGTCGGTTCCTACGAGCAGTACTTC.

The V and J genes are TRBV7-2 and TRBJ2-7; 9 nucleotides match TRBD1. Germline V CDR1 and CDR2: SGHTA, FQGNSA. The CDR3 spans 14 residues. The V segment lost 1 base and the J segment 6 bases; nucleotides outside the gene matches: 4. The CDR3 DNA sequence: TGTGCCAGCAGCTTAGGGGGACAGGGCCTCGAGCAGTACTTC. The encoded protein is CASSLGGQGLEQYF.

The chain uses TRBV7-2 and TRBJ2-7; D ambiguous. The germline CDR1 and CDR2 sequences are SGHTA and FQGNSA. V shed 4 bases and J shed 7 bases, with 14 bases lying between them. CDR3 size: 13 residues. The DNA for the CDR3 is TGTGCCAGCAGCTCAGACGGGTGGAGTGAGCAGTACTTC. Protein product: CASSSDGWSEQYF.

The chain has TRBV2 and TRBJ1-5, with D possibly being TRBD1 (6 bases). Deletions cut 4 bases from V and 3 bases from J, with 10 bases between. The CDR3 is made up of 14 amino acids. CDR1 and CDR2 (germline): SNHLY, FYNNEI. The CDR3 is CASSADRNNQPQHF. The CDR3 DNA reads TGTGCCAGCAGTGCTGACAGGAACAATCAGCCCCAGCATTTT.

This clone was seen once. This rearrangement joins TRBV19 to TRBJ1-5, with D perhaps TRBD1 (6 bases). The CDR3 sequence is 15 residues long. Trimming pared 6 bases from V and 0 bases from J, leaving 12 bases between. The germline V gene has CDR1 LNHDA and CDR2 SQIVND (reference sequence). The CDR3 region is CASSRTDYSNQPQHF. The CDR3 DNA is TGTGCCAGTAGCCGGACAGATTATAGCAATCAGCCCCAGCATTTT.

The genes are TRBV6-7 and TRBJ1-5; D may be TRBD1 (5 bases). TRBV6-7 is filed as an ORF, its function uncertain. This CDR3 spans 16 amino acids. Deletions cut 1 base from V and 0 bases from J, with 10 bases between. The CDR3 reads CASSYCRDYSNQPQHF. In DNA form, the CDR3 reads TGTGCCAGCAGTTACTGCAGGGACTATAGCAATCAGCCCCAGCATTTT.

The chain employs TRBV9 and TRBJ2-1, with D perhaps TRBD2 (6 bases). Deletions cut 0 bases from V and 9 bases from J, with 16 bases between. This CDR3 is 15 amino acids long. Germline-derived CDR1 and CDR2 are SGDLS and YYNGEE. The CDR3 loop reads CASSVEGLALGEQFF. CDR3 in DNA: TGTGCCAGCAGCGTAGAAGGGCTAGCGCTAGGTGAGCAGTTCTTC.

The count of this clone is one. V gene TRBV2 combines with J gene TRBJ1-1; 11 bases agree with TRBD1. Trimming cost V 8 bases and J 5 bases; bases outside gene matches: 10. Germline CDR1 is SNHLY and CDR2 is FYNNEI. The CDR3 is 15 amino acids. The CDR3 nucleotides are TGTGCCAGCTTAGCGGCGGGGACAGGGGGAACTGAAGCTTTCTTT. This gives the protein CASLAAGTGGTEAFF.